Following are 7 T cell receptor beta chains from one sample sequenced in a study of cytomegalovirus exposure and HLA in healthy donors. Primers: 60 Vbeta forward and 13 Jbeta reverse. TCRdb keeps only in-frame clones here, not all; method: immunoSEQ multiplex PCR. The sample lists tens of thousands of clones; under 85% were seen once. The sample comprised PBMCs. The receptor set was obtained from a man aged 50 to 59 in good health and CMV-seronegative.

The chain has TRBV5-6 and TRBJ2-5; D not certain. CDR1 is SGHDT, CDR2 YYEEEE, per germline. The CDR3 has 12 amino acids. V was clipped by 0 bases and J by 4 bases, with 4 bases between them. As DNA, the CDR3 is TGTGCCAGCAGCTTGGTGGCAGAGACCCAGTACTTC. As protein: CASSLVAETQYF.

The CDR3 sequence: CASSQDRGQSYEQYF. The CDR3 DNA reads as TGCGCCAGCAGCCAAGATAGGGGACAGTCCTACGAGCAGTACTTC. The V and J genes are TRBV4-1 and TRBJ2-7; TRBD1 matches at 7 bases. The germline gives CDR1 MGHRA, CDR2 YSYEKL. CDR3 length: 15 residues. J lost 1 base, V lost 0 bases, and 3 bases had no gene match.

The V and J genes are TRBV7-8 and TRBJ1-2; 7 bases agree with TRBD1. The CDR3 spans 13 residues. Germline CDR1 is SGHVS and CDR2 is FQNEAQ. Trimming removed 6 bases from V and 4 bases from J; junction bases left unmatched: 5. CDR3 sequence reads: CASRPGTAYGYTF. CDR3 bases: TGTGCCAGCAGACCCGGGACAGCCTATGGCTACACCTTC.

The chain uses TRBV6-6 and TRBJ1-1; D is perhaps TRBD1 (6 bases). Germline CDR1 MNHNY, CDR2 SVGAGI (reference sequence). V lost 8 bases, J lost 5 bases, and 15 bases lay in between. CDR3 size: 13 residues. Here the CDR3 reads CASVIAGATEAFF. The CDR3 DNA sequence: TGTGCCAGCGTCATTGCAGGGGCGACTGAAGCTTTCTTT.

The chain employs TRBV14 and TRBJ1-1; tentative D call: TRBD1 (5 bases). Germline assignment: CDR1 SGHDN and CDR2 FVKESK. This CDR3 region has 14 residues. The V end lost 1 base, the J end lost 4 bases, and 10 bases lay between the germline ends. This CDR3 reads CASSQVGLGTEAFF. In DNA, the CDR3 is TGTGCCAGCAGCCAAGTGGGGCTGGGCACTGAAGCTTTCTTT.

This clone was recorded only once. The chain carries TRBV2 and TRBJ2-7, with 10 bases matching TRBD1. CDR1 and CDR2 (germline): SNHLY, FYNNEI. After removal of 4 bases from V and 2 bases from J, the junction contained 2 bases not matched to a gene. CDR3 length equals 14 residues. CDR3 protein: CASSAGTGAYEQYF. The CDR3, as DNA: TGTGCCAGCAGTGCCGGGACAGGGGCCTACGAGCAGTACTTC.

This chain uses TRBV6-5 with TRBJ1-1; possibly TRBD1 for D (5 bases). The CDR3 runs 14 residues. Germline loops: CDR1 MNHEY, CDR2 SVGAGI. V shed 0 bases and J shed 3 bases, with 8 bases lying between them. For the CDR3, the DNA is TGTGCCAGCAGTTACTCGACGGGGGACACTGAAGCTTTCTTT. Residues: CASSYSTGDTEAFF.